Here is one T cell receptor beta chain with its context. The sample holds a few counts of this clonotype. Its antigen has not been determined. No qualities accompany the bases; no much larger clone lies one base away. These data are taken from a study of regulatory T cells in long-lasting Graves disease (dated by TCRdb to 2020 to 2023). For the study in its entirety: Persistent Graves' disease was defined as persistently positive TSH receptor autoantibodies together with antithyroid drug treatment for over 5 years. Patients with persistent Graves' disease were compared with patients with newly diagnosed Graves' disease using TCR sequencing and RNA sequencing of peripheral blood. The study was conducted in China and was registered as a clinical trial. A total of around 35 samples underwent TCR sequencing, from about 13 patients with persistent Graves' disease and approximately 20 patients with newly diagnosed Graves' disease. Antithyroid drugs had been taken for roughly 10 years on average by persistent Graves' disease patients in the clinical cohort.

Broad study findings and their caveats: The authors acknowledged the small sample size as a limitation that may reduce accuracy. Preferential use of TRBV28, TRBJ1-2 and TRBJ2-5 was observed in persistent disease, whereas TRBV20-1 and TRBJ2-1 were favored in newly diagnosed disease. Persistent patients shared more public clonotypes among themselves (around 2,500) than newly diagnosed patients did (about 900). The study examined only peripheral blood because the primary lesion, thyroid tissue, could not be accessed. Sequencing and analysis were restricted to the TCR beta chain. Compared with newly diagnosed patients, persistent Graves' disease patients had lower TCR Shannon entropy and fewer highly expanded clones, which suggests clonal expansion.

Libraries were made using multiplex PCR. The listed sequencing device is Illumina HiSeq 4000. To build TCR beta libraries, CDR3 regions were amplified by Arm-PCR using iRepertoire HTBI primers. PCR products were gel purified before sequencing. As for the original processing: Gene usage analysis of CDR3 amino acid clonotypes used the 50 to 70 TRBV and about 15 TRBJ segments found across samples. Filtered high-quality paired reads were merged into contigs using COPE and FqMerger. BLAST was used to align contigs to IMGT TRBV, TRBD and TRBJ reference genes, and CDR3 was defined according to IMGT. Highly expanded clones were defined as clonotypes with a frequency above 0.1%. Repertoire diversity was measured by Shannon entropy, and V-J evenness by the Gini coefficient. Clonotypes shared by more than one individual were considered public. The raw public data were reprocessed by TCRdb itself: fastp quality trimming at Q25, MiXCR clonotype calling, in-frame beta chains only. Here each entry gathers all rows of one CDR3 protein and keeps the most common genes and DNA. The V and J calls were not made by the authors but by TCRdb's processing. The sample data list 400,000 or so distinct CDR3 sequences, and around 20% of these were observed just once. Less than 25% of the sample is taken by the ten largest.

V is cut back by 6 bases and J by 7 bases, with 11 bases in the junction unmatched. The germline V gene provides CDR1 SGHVS and CDR2 FNYEAQ. Measured from the cysteine to the phenylalanine, the CDR3 is 14 residues long. Just the 42-base CDR3 DNA is kept, in frame starting at base 1. Taken with the paper, the label for time point translates to: persistent/refractory GD, antithyroid drugs over 5 years with positive TRAb. For both TCR sequencing and RNA sequencing, RNA was extracted from PBMCs in TRIzol. The diagnosis of Graves' disease followed American Thyroid Association guidelines. Patients were recruited from an endocrinology department in Xi'an, China. Each patient gave roughly 8.4 milliliters of peripheral blood, collected in an EDTA anticoagulant tube. Ficoll Paque Plus density gradient separation was used to isolate PBMCs, and no further T cell sorting was done. An Agilent 2100 Bioanalyzer and agarose gel were used to assess RNA quality, and a NanoDrop 2000 was used to measure RNA concentration.

The sample was peripheral blood mononuclear cells (PBMCs), taken when the disease was refractory, from a patient treated with antithyroid drugs. This TCR was sampled from a female donor with Graves disease. The chain employs TRBV7-6 and TRBJ1-1; 7 bases in the middle match TRBD1. The CDR3 is CASSRDTGTVEAFF. In nucleotides, the sequence is TGTGCCAGCAGTCGTGATACTGGGACAGTTGAAGCTTTCTTT.